The 21 T cell receptor beta chains presented below share a single source sample, sequenced in a study of Ad26.COV2.S vaccination and SARS-CoV-2 variants. Profiling relied on immunoSEQ multiplex PCR, and the TCRdb table lists in-frame clones only, not all of them. The sample contains around 450,000 clones, roughly 87% of which appear only once. As for treatment: approximately 18 received Ad26.COV2.S at low or high dose, single or two shots; several received placebo; per-sample allocation not given. The investigators took samples on day 63 after the first vaccine or placebo injection. This specimen was peripheral blood, taken in a trial of Ad26.COV2.S vaccine versus placebo. The receptor source for this set is a person aged 18-60 years who received the Ad26.COV2.S COVID-19 vaccine or a placebo.

This clone is a singleton in its sample. V is TRBV25-1 and J is TRBJ2-5, with 10 bases fitting TRBD1. CDR1 and CDR2 from the germline V gene are MGHDK and SYGVNS. The CDR3 runs to 15 residues. Germline trimming cut 6 bases from V and 6 bases from J; bases unmatched to any gene: 10. The CDR3 nucleotides read TGTGCCAGCAGCCGGAGGGACAGGGGTATGAAGACCCAGTACTTC. Encoded protein: CASSRRDRGMKTQYF.

The chain is built from TRBV9 and TRBJ1-1, with TRBD1 identical over 8 bases. The CDR3 has 15 amino acids. Germline-derived CDR1 and CDR2 are SGDLS and YYNGEE. The V and J ends lost 3 bases and 6 bases, in that order; junction bases with no gene match: 10. DNA of the CDR3: TGTGCCAGCAGCGCGATTGGACAGGGATCTTCTGAAGCTTTCTTT. Translation: CASSAIGQGSSEAFF.

The CDR3 sequence: CASSVARDRVYNEQFF. CDR3 in DNA: TGTGCCAGCAGCGTAGCTAGGGACAGGGTCTACAATGAGCAGTTCTTC. This chain joins TRBV9 and TRBJ2-1; 9 bases map to TRBD1. This CDR3 is 16 amino acids long. Germline V gene sequence: CDR1 SGDLS, CDR2 YYNGEE. The V segment lost 0 bases and the J segment 3 bases; nucleotides outside the gene matches: 4.

The chain links TRBV10-1 to TRBJ2-1; unclear D gene. CDR1 and CDR2 from the germline V gene are WNHNN and SYGVQD (reference sequence). The CDR3 runs to 11 residues. Trimming took 6 bases from V and 3 from J, leaving 3 bases between them. Written as DNA, the CDR3 is TGCGCCAGCAGCAACTACAATGAGCAGTTCTTC. It translates to CASSNYNEQFF.

The chain has TRBV7-8 and TRBJ2-2; D not resolved. Trimming pared 1 base from V and 0 bases from J, leaving 9 bases between. This CDR3 has 16 amino acids. Per germline, CDR1 SGHVS and CDR2 FQNEAQ. CDR3 in DNA: TGTGCCAGCAGCTTAGTTTTTGCGGCGAACACCGGGGAGCTGTTTTTT. Encoded protein: CASSLVFAANTGELFF. Variable domain in full (rest from reference TRBV7-8 and TRBJ2-2): GAGVSQSPRYKVAKRGQDVALRCDPISGHVSLFWYQQALGQGPEFLTYFQNEAQLDKSGLPSDRFFAERPEGSVSTLKIQRTQQEDSAVYLCASSLVFAANTGELFFGEGSRLTVL.

CDR3 sequence: CASSEAQTYEQYF. In DNA form, the CDR3 reads TGTGCCTCCTCTGAGGCGCAAACCTACGAGCAGTACTTC. The chain has TRBV5-4 and TRBJ2-7; no clear D. This CDR3 contains 13 residues. Trimming took 10 bases from V and 2 from J, leaving 16 bases between them. Looked up from germline, CDR1 is SGHNT and CDR2 is YYREEE (reference sequence).

This clone appeared once. This rearrangement joins TRBV24-1 to TRBJ2-2; D gene uncertain. The CDR3 loop spans 14 amino acids. Trimming took off 4 bases at V and 3 bases at J, with 8 bases between the two ends. Germline V CDR1 and CDR2: KGHDR, SFDVKD. In DNA form, the CDR3 reads TGTGCCACCAGTGACCCAGGTTACACCGGGGAGCTGTTTTTT. Translation gives CATSDPGYTGELFF.

This chain links TRBV21-1 with TRBJ1-2; the table calls TRBD1, which could not be checked here. TRBV21-1 is marked as a pseudogene. This CDR3 is built from 17 residues. CDR3 coding DNA: TGTGCCAGCTGGCAGGGGACAGCGAGTGCCTTAGGGGAGGGCTACACCTTC. Protein sequence: CASWQGTASALGEGYTF.

This chain uses TRBV27 with TRBJ2-1, with TRBD1 matching over 12 bases. Germline CDR1 and CDR2: MNHEY and SMNVEV (reference sequence). The trim removed 6 bases at V and 3 bases at J, leaving 12 bases unmatched. There are 18 residues in the CDR3. The CDR3 DNA reads as TGTGCCAGCAGCCGAAGTGGGACAGGGGGCGGTGGCTACAATGAGCAGTTCTTC. Amino acid sequence: CASSRSGTGGGGYNEQFF.

The genes are TRBV5-6 and TRBJ1-2, with D possibly matching TRBD1 (5 bases). Germline V gene sequence: CDR1 SGHDT, CDR2 YYEEEE. With 1 base removed from V and 1 base from J, the gap between germline ends came to 20 bases. The CDR3 loop spans 18 amino acids. The CDR3 bases are TGTGCCAGCAGCTTGTACCCACTCCAAGCGGACATTAACTATGGCTACACCTTC. Residues: CASSLYPLQADINYGYTF.

V and J are TRBV4-3 and TRBJ1-4; 9 bases fit TRBD1. Germline V gene lookup returns CDR1 LGHNA and CDR2 YSLEER. The CDR3 contains 17 residues. The V gene end was trimmed by 1 base and the J gene end by 8 bases; junction bases not matched to a gene: 11. The DNA for the CDR3 is TGCGCCAGCAGCCAAGGGTCGTCGGGACAGGGTAGGGAAAAACTGTTTTTT. Encoded protein: CASSQGSSGQGREKLFF.

The chain has TRBV11-3 and TRBJ1-5; D ambiguous. CDR3 length: 17 residues. Germline loops: CDR1 SGHNT, CDR2 YENEEA. The V and J ends lost 5 bases and 0 bases respectively, with 17 bases between them. The CDR3 DNA sequence: TGTGCCAGCAGCACTTACCACAGCCGAATTAGCAATCAGCCCCAGCATTTT. Amino acid sequence: CASSTYHSRISNQPQHF.

The chain uses TRBV3-1 (or the pseudogene TRBV3-2) and TRBJ1-2; D unresolved. V lost 4 bases and J 2 bases, leaving 8 bases between the germline ends. The V gene's germline CDR1 is LGHDT and CDR2 YNNKEL (reference sequence). This CDR3 is 13 amino acids long. The CDR3 region has the DNA TGTGCCAGCAGCCCCGACACGAACTATGGCTACACCTTC. This translates into CASSPDTNYGYTF.

The J gene is TRBJ2-2, the V gene TRBV2; D remains ambiguous. V was trimmed by 2 bases and J by 6 bases, leaving 16 bases between them. Germline CDR1 is SNHLY and CDR2 is FYNNEI. The CDR3 sequence is 16 residues long. CDR3 DNA: TGTGCCAGCAGTGAAAGACGATCCTGGGGTGCCGGGGAGCTGTTTTTT. It translates to CASSERRSWGAGELFF.

The chain joins TRBV15 to TRBJ2-5; no reliable D call. Germline V lookup: CDR1 LNHNV, CDR2 YYDKDF (reference sequence). V was pared by 1 base and J by 5 bases, with 8 bases between. CDR3 length equals 13 residues. In nucleotides, the CDR3 is TGTGCCACCAGCAGAGGTCCCATGGAGACCCAGTACTTC. Amino acids: CATSRGPMETQYF.

The chain employs TRBV18 and TRBJ2-7; unclear D gene. The CDR3 totals 11 residues. Trimming took 5 bases from V and 7 from J, leaving 9 bases between them. In germline, CDR1 is KGHSH, CDR2 LQKENI. The CDR3: CASSAHGEQYF. CDR3 sequence (DNA): TGTGCCAGCTCAGCACATGGGGAGCAGTACTTC.

This clone was seen only once. CDR3 nucleotide sequence: TGTGCCAGCAGCTTAGTGGGAACTAGTTTCGCTGAGCAGTTCTTC. Translation gives CASSLVGTSFAEQFF. The V gene is TRBV7-2, the J gene TRBJ2-1; weak D call: TRBD2 (5 bases). The CDR3 spans 15 residues. The germline gives CDR1 SGHTA, CDR2 FQGNSA. Trimming left V 1 base short and J 9 bases short, with 16 bases between.

The chain links TRBV4-1 to TRBJ2-7; possible D gene TRBD1, 6 bases. This CDR3 contains 15 residues. In germline, CDR1 is MGHRA, CDR2 YSYEKL. Trimming took 3 bases from V and 3 from J, leaving 15 bases between them. CDR3 in DNA: TGCGCCAGCAGCCACGTTGGACAGAACGACTACGAGCAGTACTTC. Amino acid sequence: CASSHVGQNDYEQYF.

The rearrangement joins TRBV2 to TRBJ1-4, with 8 bases matching TRBD1. V lost 6 bases, J lost 8 bases, and 8 bases stayed unmatched. The V gene's germline CDR1 is SNHLY and CDR2 FYNNEI. The CDR3 is 14 amino acids. CDR3: CASRQDRESEKLFF. The CDR3 DNA reads TGTGCCAGCAGACAGGACAGGGAAAGCGAAAAACTGTTTTTT.

CDR3 coding DNA: TGTGCCAGCAGTTTAAGGGAGGGGCACACCGGGGAGCTGTTTTTT. Its protein is CASSLREGHTGELFF. The chain carries TRBV27 and TRBJ2-2; 7 bases are shared with TRBD2. Losses at the gene ends were 2 bases for V and 3 bases for J; bases not matched to a gene: 3. The CDR3 is 15 amino acids. In germline, CDR1 is MNHEY, CDR2 SMNVEV (reference sequence).

This clone was counted once. The V call is TRBV13, the J call TRBJ2-7, with 9 positions matching TRBD1. CDR1 PRHDT and CDR2 FYEKMQ come from the germline V gene (reference sequence). Trimming took 5 bases from V and 3 from J; bases not matched to a gene: 5. The CDR3 runs to 14 residues. DNA of the CDR3: TGTGCCAGCAGCAGCGCGACAGGGGGCTACGAGCAGTACTTC. Its translation is CASSSATGGYEQYF.